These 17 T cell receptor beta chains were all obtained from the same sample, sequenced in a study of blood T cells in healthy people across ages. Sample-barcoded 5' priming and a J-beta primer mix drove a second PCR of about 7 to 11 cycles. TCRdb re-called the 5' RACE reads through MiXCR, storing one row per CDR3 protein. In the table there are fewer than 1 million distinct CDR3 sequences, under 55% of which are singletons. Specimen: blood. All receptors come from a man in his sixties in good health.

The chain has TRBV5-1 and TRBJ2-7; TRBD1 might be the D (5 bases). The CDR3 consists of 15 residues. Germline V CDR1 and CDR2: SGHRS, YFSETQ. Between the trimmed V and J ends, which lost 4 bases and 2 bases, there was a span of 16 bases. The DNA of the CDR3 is TGCGCCAGCAGCGTTGGGGCACAGCCTCCCTACGAGCAGTACTTC. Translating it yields CASSVGAQPPYEQYF.

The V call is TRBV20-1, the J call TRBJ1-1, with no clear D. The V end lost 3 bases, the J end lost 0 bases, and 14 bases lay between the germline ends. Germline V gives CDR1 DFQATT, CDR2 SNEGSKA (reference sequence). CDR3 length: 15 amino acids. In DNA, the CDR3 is TGCAGTGCTAGTCGGAACAGTAGATTGAACACTGAAGCTTTCTTT. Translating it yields CSASRNSRLNTEAFF.

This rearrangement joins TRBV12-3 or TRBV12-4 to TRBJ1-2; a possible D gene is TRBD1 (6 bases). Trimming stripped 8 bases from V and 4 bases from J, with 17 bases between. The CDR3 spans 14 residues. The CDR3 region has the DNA TGTGCCAGCGGTCTGACAGGCCGCGTCTATGGCTACACCTTC. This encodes CASGLTGRVYGYTF.

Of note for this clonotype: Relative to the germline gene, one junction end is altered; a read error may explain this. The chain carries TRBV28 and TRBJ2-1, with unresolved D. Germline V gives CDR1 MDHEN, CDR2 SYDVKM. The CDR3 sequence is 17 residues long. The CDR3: CTSSSHSRRQSANEQFF. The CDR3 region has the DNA TGTACCAGCAGTTCCCACTCTCGACGGCAATCAGCCAATGAACAGTTCTTC.

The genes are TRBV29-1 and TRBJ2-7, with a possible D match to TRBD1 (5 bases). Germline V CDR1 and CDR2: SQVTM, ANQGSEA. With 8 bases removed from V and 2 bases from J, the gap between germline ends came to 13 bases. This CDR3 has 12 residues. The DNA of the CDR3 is TGCAGCCTCCAGGGTACAACCTACGAGCAGTACTTC. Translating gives CSLQGTTYEQYF.

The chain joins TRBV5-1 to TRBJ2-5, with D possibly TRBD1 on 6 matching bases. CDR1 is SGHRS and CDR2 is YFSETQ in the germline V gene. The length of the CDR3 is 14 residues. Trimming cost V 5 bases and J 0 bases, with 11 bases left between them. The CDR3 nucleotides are TGCGCCAGCAGTTTCAGACAGGACCAAGAGACCCAGTACTTC. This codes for CASSFRQDQETQYF.

The CDR3 DNA reads TGTGCCAGCAGTTTCGGTCGGCAGAGAGCTAACTATGGCTACACCTTC. Protein sequence: CASSFGRQRANYGYTF. The chain links TRBV12-3 or TRBV12-4 to TRBJ1-2; D is unclear. Trimming left V 3 bases short and J 0 bases short, with 14 bases between. This CDR3 is built from 16 residues.

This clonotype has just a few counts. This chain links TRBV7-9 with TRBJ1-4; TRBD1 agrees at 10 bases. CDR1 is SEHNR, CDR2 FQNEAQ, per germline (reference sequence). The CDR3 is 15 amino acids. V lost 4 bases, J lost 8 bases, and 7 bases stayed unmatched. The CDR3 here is CASSSPGQGKEKLFF. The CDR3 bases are TGTGCCAGCAGCTCCCCGGGACAGGGGAAGGAAAAACTGTTTTTT. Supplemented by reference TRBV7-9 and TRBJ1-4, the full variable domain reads DTGVSQNPRHKITKRGQNVTFRCDPISEHNRLYWYRQTLGQGPEFLTYFQNEAQLEKSRLLSDRFSAERPKGSFSTLEIQRTEQGDSAMYLCASSSPGQGKEKLFFGSGTQLSVL.

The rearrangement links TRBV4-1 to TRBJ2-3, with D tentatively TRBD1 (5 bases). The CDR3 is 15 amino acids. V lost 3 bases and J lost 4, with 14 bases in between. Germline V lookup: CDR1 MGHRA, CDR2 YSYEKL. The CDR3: CASSHPVGAADTQYF. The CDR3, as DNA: TGCGCCAGCAGCCACCCGGTAGGGGCGGCAGATACGCAGTATTTT.

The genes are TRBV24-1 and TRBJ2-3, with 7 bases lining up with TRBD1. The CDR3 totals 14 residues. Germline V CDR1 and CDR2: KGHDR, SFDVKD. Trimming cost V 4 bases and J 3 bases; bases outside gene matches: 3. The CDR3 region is CATSDTTGTDTQYF. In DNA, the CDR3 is TGTGCCACCAGTGACACGACAGGGACAGATACGCAGTATTTT.

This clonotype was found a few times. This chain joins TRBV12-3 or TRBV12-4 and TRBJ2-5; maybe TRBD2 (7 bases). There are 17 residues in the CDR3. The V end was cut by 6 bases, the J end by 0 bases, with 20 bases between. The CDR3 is CASRQSGTISYQETQYF. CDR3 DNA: TGTGCCAGCAGACAAAGCGGGACAATCTCGTACCAAGAGACCCAGTACTTC.

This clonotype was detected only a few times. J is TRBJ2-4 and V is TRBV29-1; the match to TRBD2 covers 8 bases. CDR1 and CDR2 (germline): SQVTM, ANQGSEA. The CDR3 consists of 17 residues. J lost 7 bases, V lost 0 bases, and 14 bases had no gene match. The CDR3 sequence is CSVEDLPGLGVGNIQYF. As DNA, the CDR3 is TGCAGCGTTGAAGATCTTCCGGGACTAGGCGTAGGGAACATTCAGTACTTC.

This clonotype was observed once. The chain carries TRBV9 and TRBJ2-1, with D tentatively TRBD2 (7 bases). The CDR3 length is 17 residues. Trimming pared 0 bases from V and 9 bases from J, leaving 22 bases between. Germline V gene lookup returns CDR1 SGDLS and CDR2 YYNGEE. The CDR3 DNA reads TGTGCCAGCAGCGTAGTTCCAAGCGGGACACTCCTCGCTGAGCAGTTCTTC. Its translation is CASSVVPSGTLLAEQFF.

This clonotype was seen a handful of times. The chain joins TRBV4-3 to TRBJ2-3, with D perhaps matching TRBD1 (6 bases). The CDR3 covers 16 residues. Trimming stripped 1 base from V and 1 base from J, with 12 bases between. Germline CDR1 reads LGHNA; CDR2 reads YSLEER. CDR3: CASSQVQGGRTDTQYF. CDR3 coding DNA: TGCGCCAGCAGCCAAGTACAGGGTGGACGCACAGATACGCAGTATTTT.

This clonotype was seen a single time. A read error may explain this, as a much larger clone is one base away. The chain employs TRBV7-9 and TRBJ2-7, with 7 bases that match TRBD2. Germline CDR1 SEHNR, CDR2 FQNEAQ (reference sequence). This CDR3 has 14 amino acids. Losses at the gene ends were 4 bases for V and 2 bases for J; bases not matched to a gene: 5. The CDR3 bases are TGTGCCAGCAGCTCTCGGGACTATACCTACGAGCAGTACTTC. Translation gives CASSSRDYTYEQYF.

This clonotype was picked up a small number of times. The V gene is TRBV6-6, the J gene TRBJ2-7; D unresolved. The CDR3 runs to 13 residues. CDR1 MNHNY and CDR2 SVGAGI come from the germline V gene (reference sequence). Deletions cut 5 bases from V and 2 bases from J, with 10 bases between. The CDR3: CASSPEYAYEQYF. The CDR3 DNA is TGTGCCAGCAGTCCAGAGTATGCCTACGAGCAGTACTTC.

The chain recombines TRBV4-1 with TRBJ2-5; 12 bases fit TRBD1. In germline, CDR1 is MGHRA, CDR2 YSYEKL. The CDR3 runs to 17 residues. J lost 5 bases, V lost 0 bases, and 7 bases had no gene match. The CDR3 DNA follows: TGCGCCAGCAGCCAAGATAGGGGGACAGGGGGCTTGGAGACCCAGTACTTC. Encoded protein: CASSQDRGTGGLETQYF.